This T cell receptor (beta chain) is drawn from a study of immune cell composition in non-small cell lung cancer. Comment on this clone: What it binds is unknown.

The normal lung sample lay at least 3 cm, and maximally far, from the tumour. Frozen unsorted single-cell suspensions supplied the genomic DNA. Regarding the study as a whole: Squamous carcinomas (75%) more often had tumour-associated clones >0.5% than adenocarcinomas (approximately 35%). Smoking pack-years did not significantly correlate with tumour TCR-beta clonality.

TCRdb keeps only in-frame clones here, not all; method: immunoSEQ multiplex PCR. Of roughly 3,000 clones detected, approximately 80% appear once; the ten largest clones hold approximately 16%. This CDR3 comprises 13 residues. The V gene lost 3 bases and the J gene lost 3 bases, with 9 bases spanning the gap. The V gene's germline CDR1 is SGHNT and CDR2 YENEEA. Input material: non-adjacent lung tissue. The clonotype was recovered from a human donor with non-small cell lung cancer. The genes are TRBV11-3 and TRBJ2-7; D is perhaps TRBD1 (6 bases). The CDR3, as DNA: TGTGCCAGCAGCTTTGGCAGGGGCTACGAGCAGTACTTC. The encoded protein is CASSFGRGYEQYF. Combining the CDR3 with reference TRBV11-3 and TRBJ2-7 gives the whole variable domain EAGVVQSPRYKIIEKKQPVAFWCNPISGHNTLYWYLQNLGQGPELLIRYENEEAVDDSQLPKDRFSAERLKGVDSTLKIQPAELGDSAVYLCASSFGRGYEQYFGPGTRLTVT.